This T cell receptor beta chain stems from a study of T cell responses to AZD1222 COVID-19 vaccine. Study results and limitations: A mostly white British donor set with more females was recruited, and clonal diversity was possibly underestimated. Spike was spanned by vaccine-associated CD4 TCRs, with dominance at 160-218 and 743-854.

The data were produced by immunoSEQ multiplex PCR, yet TCRdb's version contains in-frame clones alone and is incomplete. Of about 54,000 clones in the sample, more than 80% were seen once. This clone was counted once. Its antigen is as yet unknown. The CDR3 runs to 16 residues. Trimming stripped 4 bases from V and 0 bases from J, with 10 bases between. Looked up from germline, CDR1 is KGHSH and CDR2 is LQKENI. Material: peripheral blood, obtained 28 days after the second AZD1222 dose. This chain links TRBV18 with TRBJ2-6; the D call may be TRBD1 or TRBD2 (5 bases each). This clonotype was obtained from an adult who received the AZD1222 COVID-19 vaccine. CDR3 in amino acids: CASSRTGLSGANVLTF. For the CDR3, the DNA is TGTGCCAGCTCACGAACAGGACTCTCTGGGGCCAACGTCCTGACTTTC.